This is a list of T cell receptor beta chains from one sample in a study of blood T cell dynamics during melanoma immunotherapy. TCRdb's table, derived via immunoSEQ multiplex PCR, lists solely in-frame clones and lacks some. The data hold 4,500 or so clones, with 78% observed a single time. Sequenced here: blood, sampled from a patient treated with checkpoint blockade. Receptors were obtained from a human donor with melanoma. Each CDR3 is given with its conserved first and last residue. Each record gives: clone size, J gene, D gene, V gene, CDR3 DNA, CDR3 protein. D genes are given only for firm matches. The size field is filled for only some rows; it gives once, few, many or a size class.

clone_size: .
j_call: TRBJ2-7
d_call: TRBD1
v_call: TRBV6-5
cdr3_nt: TGTGCCAGCAGGCCTACAGGGGATTCCTACGAGCAGTACTTC
cdr3_aa: CASRPTGDSYEQYF

clone_size: few
j_call: TRBJ2-3
d_call: TRBD2
v_call: TRBV19
cdr3_nt: TGTGCCAGTAACCCAGGGAGGGGCGCAGATACGCAGTATTTT
cdr3_aa: CASNPGRGADTQYF

clone_size: .
j_call: TRBJ2-7
d_call: .
v_call: TRBV2
cdr3_nt: TGTGCCACCCATGCGGCAGGGTGGACCTACGAGCAGTACTTC
cdr3_aa: CATHAAGWTYEQYF

clone_size: .
j_call: TRBJ2-7
d_call: .
v_call: TRBV7-2
cdr3_nt: TGTGCCAGCAGCTTACCGACAGAAATCTACGAGCAGTATTTC
cdr3_aa: CASSLPTEIYEQYF

clone_size: few
j_call: TRBJ1-6
d_call: TRBD1
v_call: TRBV2
cdr3_nt: TGTGCTTCTTGGACAGGGGGCTCCTATAATTCACCCCTCCACTTT
cdr3_aa: CASWTGGSYNSPLHF

clone_size: once
j_call: TRBJ1-1
d_call: TRBD1
v_call: TRBV10-2
cdr3_nt: TGCGCCACAGGATACTCGACAGGGGCCAACACTGAAGCTTTCTTT
cdr3_aa: CATGYSTGANTEAFF

clone_size: once
j_call: TRBJ1-1
d_call: TRBD1
v_call: TRBV7-6
cdr3_nt: TGTGCCAGCAGCATGACAGGGGGCACTGAAGCTTTCTTT
cdr3_aa: CASSMTGGTEAFF

clone_size: .
j_call: TRBJ1-2
d_call: .
v_call: TRBV6-1
cdr3_nt: TGTGCCAGATCTGGGGAGGGACTCTATGGCTACACCTTC
cdr3_aa: CARSGEGLYGYTF

clone_size: .
j_call: TRBJ2-2
d_call: TRBD1
v_call: TRBV19
cdr3_nt: TGTGCCAGTAGTAGTGGTTCGGCACAGGGGGCCGGGGAGCTGTTTTTT
cdr3_aa: CASSSGSAQGAGELFF

clone_size: .
j_call: TRBJ2-7
d_call: .
v_call: TRBV6-1
cdr3_nt: TGTGCCAGCAGCCCGGGACTTCTCGGGGAGCAGTACTTC
cdr3_aa: CASSPGLLGEQYF

clone_size: .
j_call: TRBJ2-5
d_call: .
v_call: TRBV6-6
cdr3_nt: TGTGCCAGCAGTAGGACTGGCGGGGAGACCCAGTACTTC
cdr3_aa: CASSRTGGETQYF

clone_size: .
j_call: TRBJ1-2
d_call: TRBD1
v_call: TRBV19
cdr3_nt: TGTGCCAGTCGGGACAGGGACGATGGCTACACCTTC
cdr3_aa: CASRDRDDGYTF

clone_size: .
j_call: TRBJ1-2
d_call: .
v_call: TRBV5-6
cdr3_nt: TGTGCCAGCAGCCCACGTAGATACTATGGCTACACCTTC
cdr3_aa: CASSPRRYYGYTF

clone_size: .
j_call: TRBJ2-7
d_call: .
v_call: TRBV5-4
cdr3_nt: TGTGCCAGCAGCTTAGGGCAGGGAGTCTACGAGCAGTACTTC
cdr3_aa: CASSLGQGVYEQYF

clone_size: .
j_call: TRBJ2-6
d_call: .
v_call: TRBV5-1
cdr3_nt: TGCGCCAGCAGCTGGGGTTGGGCGGATGGGGCCAACGTCCTGACTTTC
cdr3_aa: CASSWGWADGANVLTF

clone_size: .
j_call: TRBJ2-7
d_call: TRBD1
v_call: TRBV29-1
cdr3_nt: TGCAGCGTAATGGACAGGGACTACGAGCAGTACTTC
cdr3_aa: CSVMDRDYEQYF

clone_size: .
j_call: TRBJ2-3
d_call: TRBD2
v_call: TRBV12-5
cdr3_nt: TGTGCTAGTGGTTTAGGGAGCGGGGGCACAGATACGCAGTATTTT
cdr3_aa: CASGLGSGGTDTQYF

clone_size: .
j_call: TRBJ1-4
d_call: .
v_call: TRBV27
cdr3_nt: TGTGCCAGCAGTCCCCCAGGGGAAAAACTGTTTTTT
cdr3_aa: CASSPPGEKLFF

clone_size: .
j_call: TRBJ2-4
d_call: .
v_call: TRBV13
cdr3_nt: TGTGCCAGCAGCCCGGACAGTTCGAAAAACATTCAGTACTTC
cdr3_aa: CASSPDSSKNIQYF

clone_size: .
j_call: TRBJ2-1
d_call: TRBD2
v_call: TRBV7-2
cdr3_nt: TGTGCCAGCAGCCTTTCGTCTAGCGGGGGAGGAAATGAGCAGTTCTTC
cdr3_aa: CASSLSSSGGGNEQFF

clone_size: .
j_call: TRBJ1-1
d_call: TRBD1
v_call: TRBV5-6
cdr3_nt: TGTGCCAGCAGCCACGGGACAGGGAACACTGAAGCTTTCTTT
cdr3_aa: CASSHGTGNTEAFF

clone_size: .
j_call: TRBJ2-7
d_call: TRBD2
v_call: TRBV5-6
cdr3_nt: TGTGCCAGCAGCCCGGCCGGGGGGTCATCCTACGAGCAGTACTTC
cdr3_aa: CASSPAGGSSYEQYF

clone_size: .
j_call: TRBJ1-4
d_call: .
v_call: TRBV7-2
cdr3_nt: TGTGCCAGCAGCCCCCGGAGGGTGGAAGGGGAAAAACTGTTTTTT
cdr3_aa: CASSPRRVEGEKLFF

clone_size: .
j_call: TRBJ2-3
d_call: .
v_call: TRBV11-2
cdr3_nt: TGTGCCAGCAGCTGGGGGGCCCTCACAGATACGCAGTATTTT
cdr3_aa: CASSWGALTDTQYF

clone_size: few
j_call: TRBJ1-1
d_call: .
v_call: TRBV5-4
cdr3_nt: TGTGCCAGCAGCTTAGAGACGAACACTGAAGCTTTCTTT
cdr3_aa: CASSLETNTEAFF

clone_size: .
j_call: TRBJ2-3
d_call: .
v_call: TRBV30
cdr3_nt: TGTGCCTGGGGCCACGGGGCGGTTCTAAGCACAGATACGCAGTATTTT
cdr3_aa: CAWGHGAVLSTDTQYF

clone_size: .
j_call: TRBJ2-1
d_call: .
v_call: TRBV6-1
cdr3_nt: TGTGCCAGCAGTGTCTCACAGGGTTTCAATGAGCAGTTCTTC
cdr3_aa: CASSVSQGFNEQFF

clone_size: once
j_call: TRBJ2-1
d_call: .
v_call: TRBV5-6
cdr3_nt: TGTGCCAGCAGCTTCCCAGGGTCCTATGAGCAGTTCTTC
cdr3_aa: CASSFPGSYEQFF

clone_size: .
j_call: TRBJ2-5
d_call: .
v_call: TRBV2
cdr3_nt: TGTGCCAGCAGTTCCCCCGGGCTAGCGACCCAGTACTTC
cdr3_aa: CASSSPGLATQYF

clone_size: .
j_call: TRBJ1-1
d_call: TRBD1
v_call: TRBV7-8
cdr3_nt: TGTGCCAGCAGCTTAGATTTTCAGGGGGACACTGAAGCTTTCTTT
cdr3_aa: CASSLDFQGDTEAFF

clone_size: .
j_call: TRBJ2-5
d_call: .
v_call: TRBV12-5
cdr3_nt: TGTGCTAGTGGTTTCGGGGATTTTCCAGGGGAGACCCAGTACTTC
cdr3_aa: CASGFGDFPGETQYF

clone_size: .
j_call: TRBJ1-5
d_call: .
v_call: TRBV7-9
cdr3_nt: TGTGCCAGCAGCTTAGAAGGGCAAGGTCAGCCCCAGCATTTT
cdr3_aa: CASSLEGQGQPQHF

clone_size: .
j_call: TRBJ2-2
d_call: .
v_call: TRBV27
cdr3_nt: TGTGCCAGCAGTAAACCAGGATCCGCGAACACCGGGGAGCTGTTTTTT
cdr3_aa: CASSKPGSANTGELFF